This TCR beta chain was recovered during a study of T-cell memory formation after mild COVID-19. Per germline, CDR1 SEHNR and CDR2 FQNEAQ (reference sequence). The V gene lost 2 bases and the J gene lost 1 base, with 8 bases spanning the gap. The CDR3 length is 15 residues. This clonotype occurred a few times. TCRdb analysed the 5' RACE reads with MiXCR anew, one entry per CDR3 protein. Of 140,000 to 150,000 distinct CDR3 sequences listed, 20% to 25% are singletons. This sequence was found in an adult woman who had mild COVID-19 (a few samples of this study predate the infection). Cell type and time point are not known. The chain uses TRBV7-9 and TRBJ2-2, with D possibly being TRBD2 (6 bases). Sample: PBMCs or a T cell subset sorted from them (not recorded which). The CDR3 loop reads CASSLTGENTGELFF. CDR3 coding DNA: TGTGCCAGCAGCTTAACGGGGGAGAACACCGGGGAGCTGTTTTTT.